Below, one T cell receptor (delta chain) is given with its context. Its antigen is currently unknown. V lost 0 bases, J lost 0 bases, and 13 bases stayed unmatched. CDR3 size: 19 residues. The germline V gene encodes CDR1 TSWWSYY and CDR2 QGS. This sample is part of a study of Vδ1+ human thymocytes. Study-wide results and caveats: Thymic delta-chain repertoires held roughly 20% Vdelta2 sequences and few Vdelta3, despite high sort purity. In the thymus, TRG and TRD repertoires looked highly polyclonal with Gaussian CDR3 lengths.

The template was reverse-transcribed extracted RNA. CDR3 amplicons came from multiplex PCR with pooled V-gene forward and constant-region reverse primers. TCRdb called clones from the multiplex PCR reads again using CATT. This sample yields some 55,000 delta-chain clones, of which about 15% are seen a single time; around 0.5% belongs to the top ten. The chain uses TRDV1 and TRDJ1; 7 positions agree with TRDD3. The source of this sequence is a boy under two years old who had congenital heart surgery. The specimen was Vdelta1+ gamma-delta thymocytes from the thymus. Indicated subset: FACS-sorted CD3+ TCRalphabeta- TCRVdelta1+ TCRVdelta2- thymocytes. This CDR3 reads CALGELSRTGDPYTDKLIF. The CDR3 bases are TGTGCTCTTGGGGAACTATCGCGTACTGGGGATCCGTACACCGATAAACTCATCTTT.